The 3 T cell receptor beta chains reported below all come from one sample, sequenced in a study of T-cell memory formation after mild COVID-19. MiXCR, run by TCRdb on the 5' RACE reads, gives a single entry per CDR3 protein. Among more than 300,000 distinct CDR3 sequences listed, around an eighth were seen once. Sequencing input: PBMCs or a T cell subset sorted from them (not recorded which). These receptors originate from a man between 18 and 29 years old who had mild COVID-19 (a few samples of this study predate the infection). Cell type and time point are not known.

A few counts support this clonotype. This chain links TRBV28 with TRBJ2-1; TRBD1 matches at 8 bases. The V and J ends lost 6 bases and 7 bases, in that order; junction bases with no gene match: 11. This CDR3 is 15 amino acids long. Germline CDR1 and CDR2: MDHEN and SYDVKM. DNA for the CDR3: TGTGCCAGCAGCCCTAAGACAGGGGCCCGGAATGAGCAGTTCTTC. It specifies CASSPKTGARNEQFF. The variable domain in full, with the rest retrieved from reference TRBV28 and TRBJ2-1, is DVKVTQSSRYLVKRTGEKVFLECVQDMDHENMFWYRQDPGLGLRLIYFSYDVKMKEKGDIPEGYSVSREKKERFSLILESASTNQTSMYLCASSPKTGARNEQFFGPGTRLTVL.

Ten or more counts support this clonotype. The chain carries TRBV12-3 or TRBV12-4 and TRBJ2-5; TRBD1 is a possible D gene (5 bases). The CDR3 totals 13 residues. With 6 bases removed from V and 2 bases from J, the gap between germline ends came to 10 bases. The DNA of the CDR3 is TGTGCCAGCAGCATCGACAGACAAGAGACCCAGTACTTC. The encoded protein is CASSIDRQETQYF.

There are a few counts of this clonotype. This sequence joins TRBV20-1 and TRBJ2-5; weak D call: TRBD2 (6 bases). Trimming removed 1 base from V and 5 bases from J, with 17 bases in between. The CDR3 sequence is 15 residues long. CDR1 is DFQATT and CDR2 is SNEGSKA in the germline V gene (reference sequence). CDR3: CSARALGGPGETQYF. The CDR3 DNA follows: TGCAGTGCTAGAGCCCTTGGAGGGCCCGGGGAGACCCAGTACTTC.